The T cell receptor (beta chain) described here comes from a study of CD8 T cells in ankylosing spondylitis. The study, taken as a whole, reports: Disease-associated clonotypes exhibited CD8+ identity and were relatively infrequent in peripheral blood. Disease-associated clones were reportedly significantly overrepresented in matched ankylosing spondylitis synovial fluid. Several highly homologous variants made up a TCR beta motif, and this motif appeared characteristic of ankylosing spondylitis blood. Earlier literature documents some of the motif variants in reactive arthritis synovial fluid and blood.

As concerns this clonotype: Its target is not known.

TCR beta libraries were made by quantitative 5'-RACE with molecular barcodes. A single record per CDR3 protein comes from TCRdb applying MiXCR to the 5' RACE reads. This sample has hundreds of thousands of distinct CDR3 sequences, with about 18% found just once. Deletions cut 0 bases from V and 3 bases from J, with 10 bases between. Germline V gene sequence: CDR1 KGHSH, CDR2 LQKENI. This CDR3 has 15 amino acids. The chain carries TRBV18 and TRBJ2-3; a possible D gene is TRBD1 (5 bases). The clonotype comes from a male donor with ankylosing spondylitis. The sequenced sample consisted of blood, either unsorted or a sorted T cell fraction (not recorded which). The CDR3 nucleotides read TGTGCCAGCTCACCACCCCCAGGGCTTACAGATACGCAGTATTTT. Its protein is CASSPPPGLTDTQYF.